The 25 T cell receptor beta chains given below trace back to one sample, sequenced in a study of T-cell reconstitution after alpha-beta-depleted transplantation in children (dated by TCRdb to between 2015 and 2016). The library relied on PCR. Sequencing was performed on an Illumina HiSeq 2500. TCR library preparation used molecular barcoding, with unique molecular identifiers applied to normalize quantification of the TCRbeta repertoire. Through fastp at Q25 and MiXCR, TCRdb rebuilt clones from the public reads, retaining in-frame beta chains. Under each unique CDR3 protein, matching rows form one entry showing the most common genes and DNA. The sample records almost 500,000 distinct CDR3 sequences, roughly a tenth of which are singletons. Jointly, the top ten make up 2% to 2.5% of the sample. The sample's treatment or condition, from its label and the paper: allogeneic hematopoietic cell transplantation with graft depleted of TCRalphabeta T cells and CD19 B cells.

Here the sequenced sample was PBMCs, taken before TCRalphabeta/CD19-depleted stem cell transplant. These receptor sequences come from a child younger than 10 with inherited bone marrow failure, due to receive a stem cell transplant.

This clonotype was detected many times. The rearrangement joins TRBV4-2 to TRBJ1-5; D gene ambiguous. Trimming stripped 4 bases from V and 13 bases from J, with 17 bases between. Germline V gene sequence: CDR1 LGHNA, CDR2 YNFKEQ. This CDR3 spans 13 amino acids. CDR3 sequence reads: CASSLEGPGPQHF. CDR3 nucleotides: TGTGCCAGCAGCCTTGAAGGACCGGGCCCTCAGCATTTT.

This clonotype appeared many times. The V call is TRBV27, the J call TRBJ2-7; 9 positions match TRBD2. Germline V CDR1 and CDR2: MNHEY, SMNVEV (reference sequence). The CDR3 is 16 residues long. The V segment lost 2 bases and the J segment 6 bases; nucleotides outside the gene matches: 11. The chain's CDR3 is CASSLGGLAGGPEQYF. The CDR3 DNA reads as TGTGCCAGCAGTTTAGGGGGTCTGGCGGGAGGGCCCGAGCAGTACTTC.

To note about this clonotype: A clone one base away is much larger, so this may be a read error. The chain carries TRBV11-2 and TRBJ2-7, with TRBD2 matching 9 bases. Per germline, CDR1 SGHAT and CDR2 FQNNGV. The CDR3 is made up of 15 amino acids. The CDR3 is CASSPRTSVSYEQNF. CDR3 DNA: TGTGCCAGCAGCCCCCGGACTAGCGTCTCCTACGAGCAGAACTTC.

The count of this clonotype is one. This may be a read error: a much more frequent sequence differs by one nucleotide. The J gene is TRBJ2-7, the V gene TRBV10-3, with unresolved D. Trimming took 3 bases from V and 7 from J, leaving 10 bases between them. The CDR3 is 12 residues long. Germline assignment: CDR1 ENHRY and CDR2 SYGVKD. The CDR3: CAISDHLREQYF. CDR3 DNA sequence: TGTGCCATCAGTGACCACCTTCGGGAGCAGTACTTC.

This clonotype was observed many times. The V call is TRBV15, the J call TRBJ2-1; D remains unclear. Germline-derived CDR1 and CDR2 are LNHNV and YYDKDF (reference sequence). V was trimmed by 8 bases and J by 4 bases, leaving 6 bases between them. The CDR3 extends over 11 amino acids. CDR3 residues: CATVAYNEQFF. In DNA form, the CDR3 reads TGTGCCACCGTGGCATACAATGAGCAGTTCTTC.

J is TRBJ2-7 and V is TRBV10-3, with 12 bases lining up with TRBD2. The CDR3 has 14 residues. V shed 2 bases and J 6 bases; nucleotides not matched to a gene: 2. The germline V gene has CDR1 ENHRY and CDR2 SYGVKD. CDR3 nucleotides: TGTGCCATCAGTGAGGGACTAGCGGGATCCGAGCAGTACTTC. Protein: CAISEGLAGSEQYF.

This clonotype appeared many times. The rearrangement links TRBV4-3 to TRBJ2-2; no definite D call. The germline gives CDR1 LGHNA, CDR2 YSLEER. The CDR3 is 15 amino acids. V was clipped by 0 bases and J by 4 bases, with 9 bases between them. The CDR3 bases are TGCGCCAGCAGCCAAGATATTAAACGCACCGGGGAGCTGTTTTTT. Protein: CASSQDIKRTGELFF.

This clonotype was seen many times. The chain joins TRBV12-3 or TRBV12-4 to TRBJ2-7; D remains unclear. V lost 5 bases, J lost 1 base, and 15 bases lay in between. CDR3 length: 15 residues. The CDR3 sequence is CASSRTADPSYEQYF. CDR3 coding DNA: TGTGCCAGCAGTCGGACGGCCGACCCTTCCTACGAGCAGTACTTC.

The rearrangement links TRBV20-1 to TRBJ2-7, with D possibly matching TRBD2 (5 bases). This CDR3 is built from 16 residues. V lost 0 bases and J 2 bases, leaving 17 bases between the germline ends. The germline V gene encodes CDR1 DFQATT and CDR2 SNEGSKA (reference sequence). The CDR3 region has the DNA TGCAGTGCTAGAGATCATAGGTGGGAGCGAACCTACGAGCAGTACTTC. Amino acid sequence: CSARDHRWERTYEQYF.

Points on this clonotype: A much larger clone lies one base from this, so it may be a read error. The rearrangement joins TRBV27 to TRBJ2-1; 8 bases are a match to TRBD2. Germline V gives CDR1 MNHEY, CDR2 SMNVEV (reference sequence). The CDR3 sequence is 15 residues long. The CDR3 DNA is TGTGCCAGCAGTTTCACTAGCGGAGGCTACTATGAGCAGTTCTTC. Its translation is CASSFTSGGYYEQFF.

A few counts support this clonotype. The genes are TRBV27 and TRBJ2-1; 7 nucleotides line up with TRBD2. The CDR3 consists of 13 residues. Germline V gene sequence: CDR1 MNHEY, CDR2 SMNVEV (reference sequence). Losses at the gene ends were 10 bases for V and 3 bases for J; bases not matched to a gene: 6. As DNA, the CDR3 is TGTGCCACATGCCCTAGCGGCTACAATGAGCAGTTCTTC. It is translated as CATCPSGYNEQFF.

The genes are TRBV29-1 and TRBJ2-3; TRBD2 matches 7 bases. The ends lost 7 bases at V and 1 base at J; junction bases unmatched: 17. Germline V CDR1 and CDR2: SQVTM, ANQGSEA. The CDR3 contains 17 residues. CDR3 bases: TGCAGCGCAGCGAGACCTTGGGGGAGGGGCCGCACAGATACGCAGTATTTT. Translating gives CSAARPWGRGRTDTQYF.

This clonotype was counted ten times or more. This chain uses TRBV29-1 with TRBJ1-5, with D perhaps matching TRBD1 (6 bases). Germline V lookup: CDR1 SQVTM, CDR2 ANQGSEA. The CDR3 sequence is 13 residues long. V dropped 6 bases and J dropped 5 bases, with 14 bases sitting between them. CDR3 in amino acids: CSVSADSHQPQHF. The CDR3, as DNA: TGCAGCGTCTCCGCGGACAGCCATCAGCCCCAGCATTTT.

This clonotype was recorded at least ten times. The chain uses TRBV7-9 and TRBJ1-1, with D hard to call. This CDR3 is 13 amino acids long. CDR1 is SEHNR and CDR2 is FQNEAQ in the germline V gene (reference sequence). V was trimmed by 1 base and J by 4 bases, leaving 7 bases between them. The CDR3 DNA is TGTGCCAGCAGCTTAGGACGGATCACTGAAGCTTTCTTT. This translates into CASSLGRITEAFF.

The sample holds many counts of this clonotype. CDR3 DNA sequence: TGTGCCAGCAGCTTAGCCGGGCCGGGTGAAGGCGGCTACACCTTC. Its translation: CASSLAGPGEGGYTF. The gene calls are TRBV11-2 and TRBJ1-2; no clear D. The CDR3 contains 15 residues. V lost 1 base, J lost 8 bases, and 17 bases lay in between. The germline gives CDR1 SGHAT, CDR2 FQNNGV.

This rearrangement joins TRBV12-3 or TRBV12-4 to TRBJ2-6; 11 bases fit TRBD1. This CDR3 has 17 residues. V lost 6 bases and J lost 2; bases outside the gene matches: 6. The CDR3 sequence: CASSGTGGPPGANVLTF. In nucleotides, the CDR3 is TGTGCCAGCAGCGGGACAGGGGGGCCCCCTGGGGCCAACGTCCTGACTTTC.

A few counts support this clonotype. This chain links TRBV29-1 with TRBJ1-2, with D perhaps matching TRBD1 (5 bases). Germline V gene lookup returns CDR1 SQVTM and CDR2 ANQGSEA. V lost 7 bases and J lost 3, with 15 bases in between. The CDR3 runs to 13 residues. CDR3 loop: CSAIRDFYYGYTF. Here the CDR3 DNA reads TGCAGCGCTATCCGGGACTTCTACTATGGCTACACCTTC.

This clonotype has ten or more counts. The chain combines TRBV7-2 with TRBJ2-1, with 11 bases fitting TRBD2. V was pared by 5 bases and J by 8 bases, with 8 bases of the junction left unmatched. Looked up from germline, CDR1 is SGHTA and CDR2 is FQGNSA. This CDR3 is built from 15 residues. The CDR3, as DNA: TGTGCCAGCAGCCCTGGGACTAGCGGAGGGGATGAGCAGTTCTTC. Amino acids: CASSPGTSGGDEQFF.

This clonotype was counted between two and nine times. This chain links TRBV7-6 with TRBJ2-7, with D perhaps TRBD1 or TRBD2 (5 bases each). The V gene's germline CDR1 is SGHVS and CDR2 FNYEAQ. The CDR3 runs 16 residues. Deletions cut 1 base from V and 0 bases from J, with 13 bases between. The CDR3 DNA is TGTGCCAGCAGCTTAGTTAGGGACGGACCCTCCTACGAGCAGTACTTC. Its protein is CASSLVRDGPSYEQYF.

This clonotype was seen a handful of times. This chain connects TRBV4-1 to TRBJ1-2; D gene uncertain. CDR1 and CDR2 (germline): MGHRA, YSYEKL. This CDR3 is 12 amino acids long. Trimming removed 1 base from V and 3 bases from J, with 3 bases in between. The CDR3, as DNA: TGCGCCAGCAGCCAAGGGTACTATGGCTACACCTTC. Protein sequence: CASSQGYYGYTF.

The table lists this clonotype with many counts. The chain combines TRBV7-2 with TRBJ2-1; 12 bases map to TRBD2. Germline V gene lookup returns CDR1 SGHTA and CDR2 FQGNSA. CDR3 length: 15 residues. The ends lost 1 base at V and 9 bases at J; junction bases unmatched: 4. This chain's CDR3 is CASSLGLAGAFEQFF. Here the CDR3 DNA reads TGTGCCAGCAGCTTAGGACTAGCGGGAGCTTTTGAGCAGTTCTTC.

In this sample, this clonotype turned up many times. The chain is built from TRBV11-3 and TRBJ2-7; 9 bases map to TRBD1. The CDR3 is 13 residues long. V shed 2 bases and J 5 bases; nucleotides not matched to a gene: 1. Looked up from germline, CDR1 is SGHNT and CDR2 is YENEEA. This chain's CDR3 is CASSLTGGDEQYF. DNA for the CDR3: TGTGCCAGCAGCTTAACAGGGGGCGACGAGCAGTACTTC.

This clonotype was recorded at least ten times. The chain couples TRBV28 to TRBJ2-7; no clear D gene. The CDR3 spans 13 residues. V was cut by 5 bases and J by 8 bases, with 16 bases left in between. The germline V gene encodes CDR1 MDHEN and CDR2 SYDVKM. CDR3 in DNA: TGTGCCAGCAGTCTGAACTCAAATACGAAGCAGTACTTC. Its protein is CASSLNSNTKQYF.

This clonotype was detected many times. This chain connects TRBV20-1 to TRBJ2-4; D unclear. V was trimmed by 7 bases and J by 0 bases, leaving 13 bases between them. The CDR3 extends over 14 amino acids. Per germline, CDR1 DFQATT and CDR2 SNEGSKA (reference sequence). CDR3 in amino acids: CSVPPYLAKNIQYF. As DNA, the CDR3 is TGCAGTGTTCCACCTTACTTAGCCAAAAACATTCAGTACTTC.

This clonotype has ten or more counts. V usage is TRBV12-3 or TRBV12-4 and J usage is TRBJ1-1, with 7 nucleotides matching TRBD1. V lost 5 bases and J lost 5; bases outside the gene matches: 11. This CDR3 has 15 residues. The CDR3 protein is CASSLRGGGWTEAFF. The CDR3, as DNA: TGTGCCAGCAGTCTGCGAGGGGGCGGCTGGACTGAAGCTTTCTTT.